In this sample, the clone carrying this T cell receptor (beta chain) turned up a few times. The antigen is unknown. Measured with immunoSEQ multiplex PCR; TCRdb has only the in-frame clones, and not every one. The table lists about 68,000 clones, 85% to 90% of them singletons. This specimen belongs to a study of chemoradiotherapy in HPV16-positive cancers. General study findings and limits: Candidate HPV-specific clones and E7-related TCR motifs grew in tumor during treatment. HPV-responsive T-cell expansion during chemoradiotherapy was linked to improved recurrence-free survival in HPV16-positive patients. The functional HPV-specific definition rests on just a couple of HPV16-positive patients.

V gave up 3 bases and J gave up 4 bases, with 14 bases separating them. The germline CDR1 and CDR2 sequences are SGDLS and YYNGEE. The CDR3 is 15 amino acids. Sequenced material: blood, taken from a patient who underwent chemoradiotherapy. The J gene is TRBJ2-1, the V gene TRBV9; possible D gene TRBD2, 5 bases. The source is a human donor with HPV-associated anogenital cancer. CDR3 region: CASSARADTYNEQFF. As DNA, the CDR3 is TGTGCCAGCAGCGCGAGGGCAGATACGTACAATGAGCAGTTCTTC.